These 17 T cell receptor beta chains originate from one sample sequenced in a study of blood T cell repertoires in COVID-19. This table comes from immunoSEQ multiplex PCR, and its TCRdb copy is limited to in-frame clones, with some not included. This sample yields some 260,000 clones, of which about 81% are seen a single time; roughly 4% belongs to the top ten. Sequenced sample: PBMCs or T cells enriched from blood (not recorded which). The receptors were sampled from a man under 40 with acute COVID-19.

This clone was picked up one time. The gene calls are TRBV7-9 and TRBJ1-1, with D hard to call. Trimming left V 6 bases short and J 0 bases short, with 11 bases between. The CDR3 runs to 14 residues. CDR1 and CDR2 (germline): SEHNR, FQNEAQ (reference sequence). DNA of the CDR3: TGTGCCAGCAGTCCCACCGGTTTGAACACTGAAGCTTTCTTT. This sequence encodes CASSPTGLNTEAFF.

This chain links TRBV6-2 or TRBV6-3 with TRBJ2-2; the D gene is possibly TRBD2 (6 bases). The germline V and J ends were trimmed by 3 bases and 1 base, with 12 bases remaining between them. The germline V gene encodes CDR1 MNHEY and CDR2 SVGEGT. The CDR3 covers 16 residues. The CDR3 loop reads CASSYDGTGNTGELFF. CDR3 coding DNA: TGTGCCAGCAGTTATGACGGGACTGGGAACACCGGGGAGCTGTTTTTT.

This chain uses TRBV27 with TRBJ2-3; TRBD2 aligns across 10 bases. The CDR3 loop spans 19 amino acids. With V trimmed by 0 bases and J by 1 base, 10 bases remained unmatched. The germline CDR1 and CDR2 sequences are MNHEY and SMNVEV (reference sequence). The CDR3 loop reads CASSLSMWRLAGGTDTQYF. The CDR3 bases are TGTGCCAGCAGTTTATCGATGTGGCGGCTAGCGGGGGGCACAGATACGCAGTATTTT.

The genes are TRBV21-1 and TRBJ2-2; the D call in the table, TRBD1, was not verified against the DNA. TRBV21-1 is recorded as a pseudogene. The CDR3 sequence is 16 residues long. CDR3 in amino acids: CASSIRTGGYGGELFF. CDR3 coding DNA: TGTGCCAGCAGCATCAGGACAGGGGGCTATGGCGGGGAGCTGTTTTTT.

The CDR3 region is CASTLTGVNQPQHF. DNA for the CDR3: TGTGCCAGCACCCTAACCGGGGTAAATCAGCCCCAGCATTTT. The chain carries TRBV28 and TRBJ1-5; D unresolved. The CDR3 has 14 residues. The germline CDR1 and CDR2 sequences are MDHEN and SYDVKM. Between the trimmed V and J ends, which lost 7 bases and 4 bases, there was a span of 14 bases.

The rearrangement links TRBV5-1 to TRBJ2-1; D is possibly TRBD1 (5 bases). V was clipped by 0 bases and J by 10 bases, with 17 bases between them. Germline lookup yields CDR1 SGHRS and CDR2 YFSETQ. The CDR3 extends over 15 amino acids. The CDR3 protein is CASSLDPRGSGEQFF. The CDR3 coding sequence is TGCGCCAGCAGCTTGGACCCCAGAGGATCAGGGGAGCAGTTCTTC.

The V gene is TRBV10-2, the J gene TRBJ2-2, with 7 bases matching TRBD2. With V trimmed by 7 bases and J by 5 bases, 7 bases remained unmatched. CDR3 size: 14 residues. Germline CDR1 WSHSY, CDR2 SAAADI. The CDR3 bases are TGCGCCAGCAAATTAGCGGGTGGAACCGGGGAGCTGTTTTTT. Translation gives CASKLAGGTGELFF.

The chain combines TRBV6-5 with TRBJ1-2, with D uncertain. The CDR3 covers 14 residues. Trimming took 5 bases from V and 8 from J, leaving 18 bases between them. Germline V gene lookup returns CDR1 MNHEY and CDR2 SVGAGI. The CDR3 sequence: CASSLTTGVEGYTF. The CDR3 DNA reads as TGTGCCAGCAGTCTCACAACCGGGGTTGAAGGCTACACCTTC.

The CDR3 region is CASSSPTGQGNTEAFF. CDR3 coding DNA: TGCGCCAGCAGCTCTCCTACGGGACAGGGGAACACTGAAGCTTTCTTT. The chain joins TRBV5-1 to TRBJ1-1; the match to TRBD1 covers 9 bases. Germline CDR1 and CDR2: SGHRS and YFSETQ. This CDR3 has 16 amino acids. After removal of 3 bases from V and 1 base from J, the junction contained 7 bases not matched to a gene.

This clone was found once. At one end the junction does not follow the germline gene, possibly because of a read error. As DNA, the CDR3 is TGTGCCAGCAGCTTGTCCCCCCAATTTAGCGGGAGACTCACCGGGGAGCTGTTTTTT. It specifies CASSLSPQFSGRLTGELFF. The chain uses TRBV5-1 and TRBJ2-2, with TRBD2 identical over 9 bases. Germline CDR1 SGHRS, CDR2 YFSETQ. This CDR3 is built from 19 residues.

The chain uses TRBV6-6 and TRBJ1-3; no firm D call. The germline gives CDR1 MNHNY, CDR2 SVGAGI (reference sequence). CDR3 length: 15 residues. Trimming pared 2 bases from V and 2 bases from J, leaving 10 bases between. The CDR3 region is CASSYTPGAGNTIYF. The CDR3 nucleotides are TGTGCCAGCAGTTACACCCCCGGGGCTGGAAACACCATATATTTT.

This clone was detected once. This chain joins TRBV19 and TRBJ2-1, with D maybe TRBD2 (6 bases). The CDR3 totals 12 residues. Trimming removed 7 bases from V and 5 bases from J, with 9 bases in between. The germline gives CDR1 LNHDA, CDR2 SQIVND (reference sequence). This chain's CDR3 is CASTRGDNEQFF. In nucleotides, the CDR3 is TGTGCCAGTACTCGCGGGGACAATGAGCAGTTCTTC.

This chain joins TRBV30 and TRBJ1-2; weak D call: TRBD1 (5 bases). The V end lost 0 bases, the J end lost 8 bases, and 13 bases lay between the germline ends. Germline V CDR1 and CDR2: GTSNPN, SVGIG (reference sequence). The CDR3 spans 13 residues. This chain's CDR3 is CAWSVRGAGGYTF. CDR3 sequence (DNA): TGTGCCTGGAGTGTCCGTGGGGCGGGAGGCTACACCTTC.

The chain recombines TRBV3-1 (or the pseudogene TRBV3-2) with TRBJ1-1; maybe TRBD1 (6 bases). This CDR3 contains 16 residues. Germline CDR1 is LGHDT and CDR2 is YNNKEL (reference sequence). Trimming cost V 0 bases and J 5 bases, with 16 bases left between them. Here the CDR3 DNA reads TGTGCCAGCAGCCAAGATCCCCCTCAGGGGAAAACTGAAGCTTTCTTT. Its translation: CASSQDPPQGKTEAFF.

The CDR3 coding sequence is TGTGCCAGCAGCTTAGTGCGCGAAAAACTGTTTTTT. This codes for CASSLVREKLFF. This chain joins TRBV7-6 and TRBJ1-4; D is unclear. Germline V gene sequence: CDR1 SGHVS, CDR2 FNYEAQ. Trimming pared 1 base from V and 8 bases from J, leaving 5 bases between. The CDR3 covers 12 residues. The whole variable domain, filled in from reference TRBV7-6 and TRBJ1-4, reads GAGVSQSPRYKVTKRGQDVALRCDPISGHVSLYWYRQALGQGPEFLTYFNYEAQQDKSGLPNDRFSAERPEGSISTLTIQRTEQRDSAMYRCASSLVREKLFFGSGTQLSVL.

The J gene is TRBJ2-5, the V gene TRBV14; TRBD1 might be the D (6 bases). Germline CDR1 reads SGHDN; CDR2 reads FVKESK. V was trimmed by 1 base and J by 2 bases, leaving 8 bases between them. This CDR3 spans 14 amino acids. For the CDR3, the DNA is TGTGCCAGCAGCCAAGTAAGGGGGCAAGAGACCCAGTACTTC. This gives the protein CASSQVRGQETQYF.

The J gene is TRBJ1-2, the V gene TRBV19; TRBD1 matches 10 bases. V lost 2 bases to trimming and J lost 6 bases; unmatched junction nucleotides: 12. This CDR3 is built from 17 residues. Germline lookup yields CDR1 LNHDA and CDR2 SQIVND (reference sequence). The CDR3 DNA reads as TGTGCCAGTAGTATACGGACAGGGGGTATCATTGGCGATGGCTACACCTTC. This sequence encodes CASSIRTGGIIGDGYTF.